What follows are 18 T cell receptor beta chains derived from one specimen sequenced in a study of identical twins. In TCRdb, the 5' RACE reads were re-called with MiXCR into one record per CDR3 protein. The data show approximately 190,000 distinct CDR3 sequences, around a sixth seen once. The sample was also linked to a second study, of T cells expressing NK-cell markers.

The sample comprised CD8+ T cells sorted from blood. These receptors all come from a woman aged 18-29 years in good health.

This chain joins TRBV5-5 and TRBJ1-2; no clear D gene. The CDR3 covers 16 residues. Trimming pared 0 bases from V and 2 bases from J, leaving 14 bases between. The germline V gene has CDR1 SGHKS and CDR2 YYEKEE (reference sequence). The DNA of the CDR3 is TGTGCCAGCAGCTTGGCCAGAGGGTCTACCAACTATGGCTACACCTTC. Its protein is CASSLARGSTNYGYTF. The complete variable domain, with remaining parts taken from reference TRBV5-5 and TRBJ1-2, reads DAGVTQSPTHLIKTRGQQVTLRCSPISGHKSVSWYQQVLGQGPQFIFQYYEKEERGRGNFPDRFSARQFPNYSSELNVNALLLGDSALYLCASSLARGSTNYGYTFGSGTRLTVV.

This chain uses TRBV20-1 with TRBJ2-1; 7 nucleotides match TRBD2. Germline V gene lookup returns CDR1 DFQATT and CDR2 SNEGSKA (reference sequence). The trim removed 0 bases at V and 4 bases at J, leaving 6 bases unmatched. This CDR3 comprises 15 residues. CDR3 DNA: TGCAGTGCTAGAGAGGGCGGGAGAATTTACAATGAGCAGTTCTTC. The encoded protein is CSAREGGRIYNEQFF.

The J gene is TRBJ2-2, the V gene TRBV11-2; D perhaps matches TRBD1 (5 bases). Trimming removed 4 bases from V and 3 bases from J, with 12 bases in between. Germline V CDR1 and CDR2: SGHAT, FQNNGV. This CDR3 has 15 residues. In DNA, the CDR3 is TGTGCCAGCAGCTACCCAGGGCAGGACACCGGGGAGCTGTTTTTT. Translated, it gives CASSYPGQDTGELFF.

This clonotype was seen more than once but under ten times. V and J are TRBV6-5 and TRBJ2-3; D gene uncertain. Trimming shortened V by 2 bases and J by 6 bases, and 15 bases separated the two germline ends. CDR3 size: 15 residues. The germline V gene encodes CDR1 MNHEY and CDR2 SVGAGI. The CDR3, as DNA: TGTGCCAGCAGTTACCCACGCAAAGGTTGGGATACGCAGTATTTT. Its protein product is CASSYPRKGWDTQYF.

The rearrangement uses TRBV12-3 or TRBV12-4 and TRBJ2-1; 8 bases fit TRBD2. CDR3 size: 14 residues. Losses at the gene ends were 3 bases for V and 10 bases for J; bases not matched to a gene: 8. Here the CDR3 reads CASSFGGGWSEQFF. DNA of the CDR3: TGTGCCAGCAGTTTCGGGGGGGGGTGGAGCGAGCAGTTCTTC.

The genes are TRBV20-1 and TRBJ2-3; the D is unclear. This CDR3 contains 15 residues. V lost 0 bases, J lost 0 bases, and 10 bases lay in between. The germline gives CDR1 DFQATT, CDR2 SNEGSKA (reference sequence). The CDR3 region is CSARDYHYSTDTQYF. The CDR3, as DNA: TGCAGTGCTAGAGATTATCACTATAGCACAGATACGCAGTATTTT.

For the CDR3, the DNA is TGCAGTGCTAGAGAGCTCCGTGGTATGGGGGGGGATCAGCCCCAGCATTTT. Translated: CSARELRGMGGDQPQHF. V is TRBV20-1 and J is TRBJ1-5; TRBD1 is a possible D gene (5 bases). Per germline, CDR1 DFQATT and CDR2 SNEGSKA (reference sequence). Trimming shortened V by 0 bases and J by 5 bases, and 20 bases separated the two germline ends. The CDR3 contains 17 residues.

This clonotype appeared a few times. This CDR3 reads CASTSSPQGSAFF. The CDR3 nucleotides are TGTGCCAGCACCTCAAGCCCGCAGGGGTCAGCTTTCTTT. This chain links TRBV5-5 with TRBJ1-1; D perhaps matches TRBD1 (6 bases). CDR1 SGHKS and CDR2 YYEKEE come from the germline V gene (reference sequence). V dropped 6 bases and J dropped 10 bases, with 19 bases sitting between them. The CDR3 consists of 13 residues.

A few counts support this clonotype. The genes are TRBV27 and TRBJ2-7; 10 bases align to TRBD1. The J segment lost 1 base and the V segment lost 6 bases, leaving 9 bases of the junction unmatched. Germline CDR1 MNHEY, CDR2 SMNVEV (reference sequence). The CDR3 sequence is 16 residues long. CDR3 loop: CASSLNPGQGSYEQYF. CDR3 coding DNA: TGTGCCAGCAGCCTTAATCCGGGACAGGGGTCCTACGAGCAGTACTTC.

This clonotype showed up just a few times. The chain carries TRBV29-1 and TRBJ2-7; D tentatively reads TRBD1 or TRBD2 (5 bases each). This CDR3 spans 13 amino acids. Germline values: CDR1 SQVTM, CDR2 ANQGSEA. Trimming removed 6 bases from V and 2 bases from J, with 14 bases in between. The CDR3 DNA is TGCAGCGTAAGAGAGGGGCGAACCTACGAGCAGTACTTC. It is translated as CSVREGRTYEQYF.

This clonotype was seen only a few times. CDR3 DNA: TGCGCCAGCAGTTGGGGGGCGATTTACAATGAGCAGTTCTTC. It specifies CASSWGAIYNEQFF. This chain joins TRBV10-2 and TRBJ2-1; the D call may be TRBD1 or TRBD2 (6 bases each). This CDR3 is built from 14 residues. CDR1 is WSHSY and CDR2 is SAAADI in the germline V gene. V gave up 5 bases and J gave up 4 bases, with 12 bases separating them.

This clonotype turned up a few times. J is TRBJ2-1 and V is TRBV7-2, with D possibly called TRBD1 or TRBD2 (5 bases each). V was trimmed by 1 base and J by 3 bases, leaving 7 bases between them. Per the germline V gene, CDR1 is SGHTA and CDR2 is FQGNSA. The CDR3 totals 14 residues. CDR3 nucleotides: TGTGCCAGCAGCTTAGTGAGGGGCTACAATGAGCAGTTCTTC. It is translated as CASSLVRGYNEQFF.

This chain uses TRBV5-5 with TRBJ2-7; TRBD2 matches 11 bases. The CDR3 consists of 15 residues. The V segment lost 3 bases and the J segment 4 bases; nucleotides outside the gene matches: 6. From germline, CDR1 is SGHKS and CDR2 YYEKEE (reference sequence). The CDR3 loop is CASSWGASGRYEQYF. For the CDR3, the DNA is TGTGCCAGCAGCTGGGGGGCTAGCGGGAGGTACGAGCAGTACTTC.

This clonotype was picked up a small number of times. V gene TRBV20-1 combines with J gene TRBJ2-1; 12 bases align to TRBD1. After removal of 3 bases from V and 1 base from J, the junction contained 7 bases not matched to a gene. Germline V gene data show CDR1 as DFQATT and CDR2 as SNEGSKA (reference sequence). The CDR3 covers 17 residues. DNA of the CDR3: TGCAGTGCTAGGGGACAGGGGGCAGCGATGTCCTACAATGAGCAGTTCTTC. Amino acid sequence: CSARGQGAAMSYNEQFF.

In nucleotides, the CDR3 is TGTGCCAGCGCTAGCGGGAGTGGTGAGCAGTACTTC. Protein: CASASGSGEQYF. The rearrangement links TRBV7-6 to TRBJ2-7, with TRBD2 matching 10 bases. Germline CDR1 SGHVS, CDR2 FNYEAQ. Trimming cost V 8 bases and J 7 bases; bases outside gene matches: 5. This CDR3 has 12 residues.

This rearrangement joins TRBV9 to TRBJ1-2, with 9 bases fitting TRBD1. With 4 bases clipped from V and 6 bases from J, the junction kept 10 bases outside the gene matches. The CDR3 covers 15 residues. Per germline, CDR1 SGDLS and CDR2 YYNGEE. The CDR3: CASSIRDRAFHGYTF. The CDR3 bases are TGTGCCAGCAGCATCCGGGACAGGGCCTTTCATGGCTACACCTTC.

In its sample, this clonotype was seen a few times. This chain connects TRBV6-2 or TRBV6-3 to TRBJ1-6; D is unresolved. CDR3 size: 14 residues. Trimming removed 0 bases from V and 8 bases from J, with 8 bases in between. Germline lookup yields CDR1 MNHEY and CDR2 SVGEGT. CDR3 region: CASSYSGTDSPLHF. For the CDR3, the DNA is TGTGCCAGCAGTTACTCCGGTACCGATTCACCCCTCCACTTT.

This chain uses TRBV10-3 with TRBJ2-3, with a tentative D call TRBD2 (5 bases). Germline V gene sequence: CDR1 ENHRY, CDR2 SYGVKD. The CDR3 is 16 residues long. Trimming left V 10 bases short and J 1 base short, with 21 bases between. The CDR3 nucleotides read TGTGCCACCTCAGGAGAAACCAGAGCGGGCACAGATACGCAGTATTTT. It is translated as CATSGETRAGTDTQYF.